This TCR beta chain emerged from a study of blood T cell repertoires in COVID-19. Losses at the gene ends were 5 bases for V and 10 bases for J; bases not matched to a gene: 11. The CDR3 contains 14 residues. Germline lookup yields CDR1 LNHDA and CDR2 SQIVND (reference sequence). This clone occurred a few times. Some clones are missing from TCRdb's copy, which holds only in-frame ones; the method was immunoSEQ multiplex PCR. The sample consists of some 58,000 clones, 80% to 90% of them appearing once. The J gene is TRBJ2-3, the V gene TRBV19; 8 bases map to TRBD2. The sequenced sample was peripheral blood. The source is a man in his forties with acute or convalescent COVID-19. This CDR3 is CASSPMRGESPQYF. In nucleotides, the CDR3 is TGTGCCAGTAGTCCCATGCGGGGGGAGAGTCCGCAGTATTTT. The entire variable domain, with the rest obtained from reference TRBV19 and TRBJ2-3, is as follows: DGGITQSPKYLFRKEGQNVTLSCEQNLNHDAMYWYRQDPGQGLRLIYYSQIVNDFQKGDIAEGYSVSREKKESFPLTVTSAQKNPTAFYLCASSPMRGESPQYFGPGTRLTVL.